The clone carrying this T cell receptor beta chain showed up just once. This specimen comes from a study of blood T cell repertoires in COVID-19. Across the whole study: Specimens from acute and convalescent COVID-19 originated in the United States, Italy and Spain. Nucleic acid was either cDNA or gDNA, and it came from T cells, B-cell-depleted T cells, or PBMCs.

Original processing notes: Counts of nucleated cells, estimated from reference gene primer amplification, were obtained. Here immunoSEQ multiplex PCR was the method, and the copy in TCRdb shows in-frame clones only, minus some. V and J calls and clone size are as listed in that table; D and trimming were resolved from the DNA. The sample records about 380,000 clones, about 85% being singletons. Sequenced input: peripheral blood. The receptor comes from a woman between 18 and 29 years old with acute or convalescent COVID-19.

The CDR3 loop is CATSDPGRAYTF. The CDR3 nucleotides are TGTGCCACCAGTGATCCCGGGCGGGCCTACACCTTC. This chain joins TRBV24-1 and TRBJ1-2, with D uncertain. Per germline, CDR1 KGHDR and CDR2 SFDVKD. The ends were cut back, 3 bases at V and 10 bases at J, with 11 bases in the middle. This CDR3 is 12 amino acids long.